This TCR beta chain is drawn from a study of identifying expanded T cells in peripheral blood. No infections or other immune events were documented during collection. Whole-study findings and limits: Roughly 1.2 clones differed between technical replicates, versus approximately 16 and 19 over time. Two-week clone count variance significantly increased as total template count grew.

Comments on this clone: Antigen unknown.

Germline assignment: CDR1 SGHRS and CDR2 YFSETQ. V lost 0 bases, J lost 6 bases, and 7 bases lay in between. This CDR3 contains 13 residues. Profiling relied on immunoSEQ multiplex PCR, and the TCRdb table lists in-frame clones only, not all of them. The repertoire has 110,000 or so clones, 88% of them found once; the top ten carry 7% to 9%. Specimen: blood. The receptor was derived from a person aged 18-70 years in good health. The chain couples TRBV5-1 to TRBJ2-1, with D hard to call. CDR3 loop: CASSLGFSNEQFF. Here the CDR3 DNA reads TGCGCCAGCAGCTTGGGGTTCAGCAATGAGCAGTTCTTC.